The present T cell receptor (beta chain) was sequenced within a study of T cells in Graves' hyperthyroidism and ophthalmopathy. Study in general: Specimen type is peripheral blood, collected at initial diagnosis prior to any treatment.

Among ophthalmopathy patients, the Clinical Activity Score reached at least 3, the NOSPECS grade reached at least 4, and duration remained under 3 months. This clonotype was recorded many times. What it binds is unknown. Researchers amplified the TCR beta CDR3 regions from RNA transcripts. A set of HTBI primers served as the primers for a first-round RT-PCR of the TCR CDR3. TCRdb recomputed calls from the multiplex PCR reads with MiXCR, one row per CDR3 protein. The table lists a few hundred thousand distinct CDR3 sequences, about 16% of them singletons. Study-level points and caveats: Researchers report that a 13 V-J model separated ophthalmopathy from stable hyperthyroidism. Blood also contained most expanded thyroid clonotypes above 0.001.

V was shortened by 4 bases and J by 0 bases, with 10 bases between the two germline ends. Per germline, CDR1 SNHLY and CDR2 FYNNEI. This CDR3 spans 14 amino acids. Sequenced: blood. The chain employs TRBV2 and TRBJ2-7; maybe TRBD1 (6 bases). The source is a woman in her forties with Graves' ophthalmopathy. The CDR3 region is CASSAQGSSYEQYF. Written as DNA, the CDR3 is TGTGCCAGCAGTGCACAGGGTAGCTCCTACGAGCAGTACTTC.